The present TCR beta chain was sequenced within a study of blood T cell repertoires in COVID-19. TCRdb's copy holds only in-frame clones and misses some; the assay was immunoSEQ multiplex PCR. The table records roughly 290,000 clones, around 85% of them present only once. Germline loops: CDR1 SGHRS, CDR2 YFSETQ. V gave up 0 bases and J gave up 2 bases; unmatched junction bases: 0. The CDR3 has 14 residues. The sequence was obtained from a woman aged 25 to 39 who had recovered from COVID-19. The chain joins TRBV5-1 to TRBJ2-5; TRBD2 aligns across 8 bases. Sequencing was done on a sample of PBMCs or T cells enriched from blood (not recorded which). The CDR3 protein is CASSLGGGQETQYF. The CDR3 DNA reads TGCGCCAGCAGCTTGGGCGGGGGGCAAGAGACCCAGTACTTC.